This TCR beta chain is drawn from a study of T cell responses to AZD1222 COVID-19 vaccine. Second-dose intervals of approximately 4 or approximately 12 weeks were pooled. Study-level points and caveats: Donors in the cohort were predominantly white British and more often female, and clonal diversity was possibly underestimated. None of the repertoires were sampled until the peak T cell response had passed.

Sequencing used immunoSEQ multiplex PCR; TCRdb keeps in-frame clones, though not all of them. Of under 200,000 clones in the sample, about 91% were seen once. The table lists this clone with a count of one. What it binds is unknown. V was clipped by 1 base and J by 5 bases, with 8 bases between them. The CDR3 runs to 13 residues. Germline loops: CDR1 SEHNR, CDR2 FQNEAQ (reference sequence). The V call is TRBV7-9, the J call TRBJ1-2; D is unresolved. This receptor was taken from an adult who received the AZD1222 COVID-19 vaccine. Specimen: peripheral blood, collected 28 days after the second AZD1222 dose. The CDR3 region is CASSLGIGYGYTF. For the CDR3, the DNA is TGTGCCAGCAGCTTAGGAATTGGGTATGGCTACACCTTC.